This paragraph covers one T cell receptor (beta chain) sequence. What this receptor recognizes is not known. Base-call qualities are not available, and no considerably larger clone is one nucleotide away. Library prep was done by the immunoSEQ multiplex PCR assay. The multiplex PCR relied on a mix of 60 forward primers for TCR Vbeta segments and 13 reverse primers for TCR Jbeta segments. The CDR3 region of rearranged TCR beta genes was amplified from genomic DNA with a multiplex PCR assay. On the Illumina HiSeq System, the amplified TCR beta libraries were sequenced as 87-base-pair reads. The source study handled its data this way. Across the roughly 670 repertoires, a later analysis counted tens of millions of unique TCR beta chains, around 11 million of which were shared by at least two donors. Raw reads were error-corrected and collapsed into unique sequences with a nearest-neighbor algorithm that merged closely related sequences to remove PCR and sequencing errors. To assign V, D and J gene segments, CDR3 sequences were aligned to IMGT reference sequences. Each retained sequence needed at least a six-nucleotide match to both a V gene segment and a J gene segment. A rearrangement counted as productive if the CDR3 had no stop codons and remained in frame with V and J, and every other rearrangement counted as non-productive. Following IMGT convention, CDR3 was defined as the stretch from the second conserved V-encoded cysteine to the conserved J-encoded phenylalanine. The earlier analysis of about 590 of the donors excluded sequences that lacked an unambiguous match to a single V gene segment. In an earlier analysis of about 590 of the donors, a V segment was called functional when productive rearrangements were above 56.7%, and segregating when the standard deviation between donors exceeded 5%. To diagnose cytomegalovirus status from the catalog of TCR beta chain sequences, a statistical classification framework was built. A later analysis assigned V and J genes by comparing TCR nucleotide sequences with IMGT/GENE-DB human TR gene sequences. In a later analysis, CDR3 sequences and most-parsimonious VDJ recombination scenarios were assigned using the TCRdist pipeline. In a later analysis, each TCR beta chain was defined by its CDR3 amino acid sequence together with its V-gene family, and reads without a unique V-gene family were excluded. To address suspected cross-contamination and a sequencing artifact, a later analysis removed approximately 600 highly shared, low-generation-probability nucleotide sequences. For each public chain, a later analysis derived a clonal expansion index from normalized ranks of inferred template counts within each repertoire. In a later analysis, generation probabilities were computed using a VDJ recombination model fitted to out-of-frame rearrangements, and the results were checked against IGoR. A later analysis scored TCR-TCR, TCR-HLA and TCR-CMV co-occurrence with hypergeometric tests, applying a repertoire-size bias correction to TCR pairs. False discovery rates were estimated in a later analysis by permuting HLA or CMV assignments 20 times. A later analysis grouped co-occurring TCRs with DBSCAN, adding TCRdist sequence similarity when clustering within HLA-allele-positive subsets. Repertoires with fewer than 30,000 or more than 120,000 public chains, plus five repertoires with anomalous nucleotide sharing, were excluded from co-occurrence clustering. Drawn from immuneACCESS, this table holds only the in-frame rearrangements with V and J called that TCRdb kept. Clones are partly lost; checked studies trace under half to an unresolved V gene and leave the rest unexplained. D and trimming come from the DNA, and the V and J calls and clone size come from that table. This sample gives about 200,000 clones in total; 79% of them show up just once. About 0.36% of the sample is held by the ten biggest clonotypes.

The cohort was made up of several hundred healthy bone marrow donors. At the time of sampling, every cohort member was nominally healthy, though immune exposures that went unrecorded were likely present. The donor tested CMV seropositive, placing the donor among the roughly 270 seropositive members of the cohort. A peripheral blood sample was collected from each donor, and TCR beta sequencing was performed on peripheral blood mononuclear cells. The Qiagen DNeasy Blood Extraction Kit was used to extract genomic DNA from the blood cell samples. The germline V gene encodes CDR1 KGHSH and CDR2 LQKENI. The germline V and J ends show losses of 6 bases and 4 bases respectively, and no gene match explains 8 bases of the junction. Including cysteine and phenylalanine, the CDR3 has 14 amino acids. CDR3 DNA only is kept here, 42 bases in frame from base 1. This entry comes from a study of cytomegalovirus exposure and HLA in healthy donors (dated by TCRdb to about 2017). A note on the overall study: According to an earlier analysis of 550 to 700 of the donors, about 190 million T cells yielded 117 million unique TCR beta sequences and about 280 Gb of sequence data. An early release that covered roughly 600 HLA-typed donors contained 250 to 350 gigabases of sequencing data and 65 million to 100 million unique TCR sequences. Of the 350 to 450 genotyped donors, about 80% fell in the genetic ancestry cluster associated with self-reported Caucasian donors. The aim of the study was to test whether cataloging public T cell receptors could identify signatures of past pathogen exposure. The T cell repertoires of 666 subjects were profiled by immunosequencing and related to cytomegalovirus serostatus. In addition to the first cohort of approximately 670 subjects, a separate validation cohort of 120 different subjects was used. To predict cytomegalovirus infection status, the study brought together high-throughput TCR immunosequencing, statistical association of individual TCRs with disease status, and machine learning. In a later analysis, previously published TCR beta repertoires from 550 to 700 donors were re-analyzed and high-resolution HLA genotyping was added so that TCR occurrence patterns could be studied. Rather than using new phenotypic data, the later analysis identified candidate immune exposures from TCR beta sequences and from how often those sequences occurred across donors. An earlier analysis of 587 of the donors used high-throughput TCR beta sequencing to judge whether each TCR beta V gene segment behaved as functional or pseudogenic. Donor age, sex, ethnicity and CMV serostatus were collected together with the repertoire data. A later genetic analysis took genome-wide SNP genotypes for about three fifths of the roughly 670 donors and used that subset as a discovery cohort. Every repertoire in the discovery cohort had been generated on one and the same sequencing platform. HLA typing covered class I and class II loci at four-digit resolution. Typing coverage varied by locus: about 620-640 donors for A, B, C, DRB1 and DQB1; 522 for DQA1; 600 to 610 for DPA1; 450 to 480 for DPB1. A few DR-DQ haplotypes were treated as single units for association and clustering because of strong linkage in the cohort. Among a few hundred genotyped donors of the cohort, an average of roughly 240,000 unique TCR beta nucleotide sequences were sequenced per donor, roughly a sixth of them non-productive.

Findings and caveats that apply to the study as a whole: The authors suggested that the approach could potentially be generalized to other disease states and immunological phenotypes. The cohort was sequenced for TCR beta chains only, and without alpha or paired-chain data the features that could be detected were limited. Cytomegalovirus status was reported to be diagnosed by the classifier with high specificity and sensitivity in both the original and validation cohorts. Three of the identified cytomegalovirus-associated TCR beta chains were confirmed in vitro to be specific for cytomegalovirus antigens. A cluster of highly shared sequence variants was judged likely to be a technical artifact of the sequencing pipeline. Because HLA typing was missing for some donors at each locus, association tests included only the typed subset. Because counts were too low, roughly 17 rarely observed V segments, including chromosome 9 orphons, were left out of the earlier analysis of 587 of the donors. Some IMGT-functional V segments, including TRBV6-2 and TRBV6-3, could not be distinguished by the 87-base-pair reads and were therefore excluded. A further reported finding was that TCR beta sequences accurately predicted the HLA-A and HLA-B alleles for most subjects in the first cohort. Linkage disequilibrium might explain the correlated functional status among segregating V segments, but an unknown experimental factor could not be excluded. In a later genetic analysis, fewer N-insertions in productive TCRs were reported among donors in an Asian-associated ancestry cluster than the roughly 710-donor mean. According to a later analysis, TCR association rates differed among HLA loci, with DRB1 alleles showing the most associated TCRs and HLA-C alleles showing the fewest. Across donors, most TCR sequences were observed very rarely, whereas some public TCRs were present in many individuals. A later genetic analysis associated a missense DCLRE1C variant with V-gene and J-gene trimming of TCR beta chains, and an independent cohort replicated the association. At a false discovery rate of 0.05, a later analysis linked about 17,000 TCR beta sequences to specific HLA alleles. In an earlier analysis of approximately 590 of the donors, most TCR beta V segments appeared in productive rearrangements about 90% or about 30% of the time, broadly matching IMGT annotations. In a later analysis, several top co-occurrence clusters were reported to appear linked to parvovirus B19, influenza, CMV and Epstein-Barr virus. When HLA alleles, especially DR and DQ, strongly co-occurred, attributing TCR associations to individual alleles was difficult. The study listed 150 to 200 TCR beta chains as associated with cytomegalovirus. Compared with equally common non-associated chains, HLA-associated TCR beta chains in a later analysis were more clonally expanded and had lower generation probabilities. A later analysis found that most CMV-associated TCR beta chains appeared HLA-restricted, with HLA associations seemingly driven largely by CMV exposure. Roughly uniform sequencing depth across donors was assumed in presence/absence analyses, although this assumption may not hold. For the cohort, immune exposure information was limited to CMV serostatus.

Sequences were obtained from PBMCs. This chain joins TRBV18 to TRBJ2-7, with 8 bases matching TRBD1. This receptor was identified in a male donor in good health and CMV-seropositive. DNA sequence: TGTGCCAGCTCCCAACAGGGGGTGTTGTACGAGCAGTACTTC. The translation is CASSQQGVLYEQYF.